Presented here are 2 T cell receptor beta chains from one specimen sequenced in a study of T cell changes during pregnancy in multiple sclerosis. Assay: immunoSEQ multiplex PCR; the TCRdb copy retains only in-frame clones and omits some. The sample contains about 75,000 clones, 90% to 95% of which appear only once. The sample in question was CD4+ T cells from peripheral blood mononuclear cells, obtained after pregnancy. The receptors here all came from a female donor with multiple sclerosis, enrolled in a pregnancy study.

The CDR3 here is CASSLVTGGQYF. In nucleotides, the CDR3 is TGTGCCAGCAGCTTAGTGACAGGCGGGCAGTACTTC. The chain couples TRBV7-9 to TRBJ2-7; perhaps TRBD1 as D (6 bases). Between the trimmed V and J ends, which lost 1 base and 9 bases, there was a span of 10 bases. The germline V gene has CDR1 SEHNR and CDR2 FQNEAQ (reference sequence). There are 12 residues in the CDR3.

The sample holds one count of this clone. The rearrangement joins TRBV5-1 to TRBJ2-1, with 7 bases lining up with TRBD1. The CDR3 has 15 residues. V shed 6 bases and J 0 bases; nucleotides not matched to a gene: 6. CDR1 and CDR2 (germline): SGHRS, YFSETQ. The CDR3 sequence: CASKDRLSSYNEQFF. CDR3 coding DNA: TGCGCCAGCAAGGACAGGCTTAGCTCCTACAATGAGCAGTTCTTC.